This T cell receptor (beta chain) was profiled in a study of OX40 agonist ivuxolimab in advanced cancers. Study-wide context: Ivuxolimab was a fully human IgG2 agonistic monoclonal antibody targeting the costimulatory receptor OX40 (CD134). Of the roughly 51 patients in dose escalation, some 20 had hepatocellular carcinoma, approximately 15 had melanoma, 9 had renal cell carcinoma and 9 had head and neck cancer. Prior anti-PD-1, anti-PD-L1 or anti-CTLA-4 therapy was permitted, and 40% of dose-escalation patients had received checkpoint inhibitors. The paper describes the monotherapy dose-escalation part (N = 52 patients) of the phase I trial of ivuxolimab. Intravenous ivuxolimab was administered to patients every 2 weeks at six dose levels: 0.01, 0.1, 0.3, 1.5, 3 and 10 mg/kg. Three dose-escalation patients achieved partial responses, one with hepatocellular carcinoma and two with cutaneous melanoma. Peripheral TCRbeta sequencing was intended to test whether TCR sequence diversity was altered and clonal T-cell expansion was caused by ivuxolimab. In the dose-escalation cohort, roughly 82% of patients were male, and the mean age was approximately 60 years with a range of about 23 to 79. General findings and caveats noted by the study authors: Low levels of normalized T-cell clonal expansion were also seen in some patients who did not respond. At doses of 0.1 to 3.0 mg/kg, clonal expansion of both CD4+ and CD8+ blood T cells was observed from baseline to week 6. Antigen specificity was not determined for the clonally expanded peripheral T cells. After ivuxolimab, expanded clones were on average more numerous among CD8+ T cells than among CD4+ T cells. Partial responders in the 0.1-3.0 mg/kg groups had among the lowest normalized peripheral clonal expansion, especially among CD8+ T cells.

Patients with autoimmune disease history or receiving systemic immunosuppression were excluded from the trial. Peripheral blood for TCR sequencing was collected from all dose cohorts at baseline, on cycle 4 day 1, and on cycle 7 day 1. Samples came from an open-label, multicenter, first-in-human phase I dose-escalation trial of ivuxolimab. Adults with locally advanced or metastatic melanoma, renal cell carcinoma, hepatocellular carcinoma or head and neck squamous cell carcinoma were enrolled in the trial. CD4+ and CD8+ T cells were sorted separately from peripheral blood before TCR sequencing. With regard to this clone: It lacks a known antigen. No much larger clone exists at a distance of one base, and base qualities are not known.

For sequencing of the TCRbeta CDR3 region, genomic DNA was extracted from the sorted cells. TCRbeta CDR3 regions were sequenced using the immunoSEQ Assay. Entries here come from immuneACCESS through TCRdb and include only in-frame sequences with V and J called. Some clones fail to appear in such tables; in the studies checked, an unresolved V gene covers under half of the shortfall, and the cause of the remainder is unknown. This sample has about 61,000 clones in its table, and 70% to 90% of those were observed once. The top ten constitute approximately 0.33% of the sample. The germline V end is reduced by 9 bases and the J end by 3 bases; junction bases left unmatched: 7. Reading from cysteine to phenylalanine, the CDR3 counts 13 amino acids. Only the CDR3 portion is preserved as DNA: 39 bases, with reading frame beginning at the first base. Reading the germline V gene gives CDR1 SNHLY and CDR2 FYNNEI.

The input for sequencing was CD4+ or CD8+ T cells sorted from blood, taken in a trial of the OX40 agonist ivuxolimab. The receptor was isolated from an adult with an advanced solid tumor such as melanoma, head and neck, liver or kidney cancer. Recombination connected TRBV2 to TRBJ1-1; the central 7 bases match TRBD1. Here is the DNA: TGTGCCAGACAACGTGACAGGGACACTGAAGCTTTCTTT. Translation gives CARQRDRDTEAFF.